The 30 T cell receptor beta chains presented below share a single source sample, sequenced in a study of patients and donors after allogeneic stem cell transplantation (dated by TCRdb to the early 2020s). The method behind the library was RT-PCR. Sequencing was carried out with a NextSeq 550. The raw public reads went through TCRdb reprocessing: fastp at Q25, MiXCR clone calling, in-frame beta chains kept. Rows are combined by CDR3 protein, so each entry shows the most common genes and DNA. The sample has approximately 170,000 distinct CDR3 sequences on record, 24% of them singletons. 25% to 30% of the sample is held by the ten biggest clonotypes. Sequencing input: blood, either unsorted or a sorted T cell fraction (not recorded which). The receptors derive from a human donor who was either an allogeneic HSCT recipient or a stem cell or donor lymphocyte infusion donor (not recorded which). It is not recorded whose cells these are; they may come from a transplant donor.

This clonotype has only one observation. CDR3 residues: CASSDAGAAEAFF. CDR3 DNA: TGTGCCAGCAGCGATGCAGGGGCAGCTGAAGCTTTCTTT. The chain couples TRBV7-9 to TRBJ1-1; perhaps TRBD1 as D (6 bases). The CDR3 length is 13 residues. From germline, CDR1 is SEHNR and CDR2 FQNEAQ (reference sequence). V was cut by 5 bases and J by 6 bases, with 13 bases left in between.

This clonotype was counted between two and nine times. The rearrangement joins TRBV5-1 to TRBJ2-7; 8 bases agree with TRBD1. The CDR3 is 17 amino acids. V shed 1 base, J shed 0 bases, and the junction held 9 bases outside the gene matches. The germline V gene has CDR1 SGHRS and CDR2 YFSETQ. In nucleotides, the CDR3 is TGCGCCAGCAGCTTGCGCCGACAGGGGCCATTCTCCTACGAGCAGTACTTC. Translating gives CASSLRRQGPFSYEQYF.

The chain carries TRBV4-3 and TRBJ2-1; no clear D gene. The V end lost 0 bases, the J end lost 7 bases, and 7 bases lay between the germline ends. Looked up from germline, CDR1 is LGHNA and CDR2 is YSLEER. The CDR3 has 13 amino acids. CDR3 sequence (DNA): TGCGCCAGCAGCCAAGATCTGTGGAATGAGCAGTTCTTC. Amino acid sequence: CASSQDLWNEQFF.

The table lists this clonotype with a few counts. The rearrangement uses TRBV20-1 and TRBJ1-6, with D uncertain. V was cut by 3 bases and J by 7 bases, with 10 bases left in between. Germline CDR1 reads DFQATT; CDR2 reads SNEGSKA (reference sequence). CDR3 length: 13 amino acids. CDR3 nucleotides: TGCAGTGCTAGCCTTAATCTAAATTCACCCCTCCACTTT. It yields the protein CSASLNLNSPLHF.

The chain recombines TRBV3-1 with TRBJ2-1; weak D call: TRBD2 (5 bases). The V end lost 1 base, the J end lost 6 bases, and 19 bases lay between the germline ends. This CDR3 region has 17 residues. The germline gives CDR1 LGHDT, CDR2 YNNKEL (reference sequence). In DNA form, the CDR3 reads TGTGCCAGCAGCCAAGCGCCCGTAGGGAGCTTAGGCAATGAGCAGTTCTTC. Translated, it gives CASSQAPVGSLGNEQFF.

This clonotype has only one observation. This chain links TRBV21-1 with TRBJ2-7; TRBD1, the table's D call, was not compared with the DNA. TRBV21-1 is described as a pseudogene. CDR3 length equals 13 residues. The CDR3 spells CASSKRTGTEQYF. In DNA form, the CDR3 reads TGTGCCAGCAGCAAACGGACAGGGACCGAGCAGTACTTC.

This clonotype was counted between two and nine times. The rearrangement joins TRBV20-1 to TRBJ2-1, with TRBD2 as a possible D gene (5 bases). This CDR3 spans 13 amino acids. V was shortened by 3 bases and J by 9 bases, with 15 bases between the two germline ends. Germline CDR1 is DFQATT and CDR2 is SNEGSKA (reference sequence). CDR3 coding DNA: TGCAGTGCTAGCTTCGGGCTAGCTACTGAGCAGTTCTTC. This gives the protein CSASFGLATEQFF.

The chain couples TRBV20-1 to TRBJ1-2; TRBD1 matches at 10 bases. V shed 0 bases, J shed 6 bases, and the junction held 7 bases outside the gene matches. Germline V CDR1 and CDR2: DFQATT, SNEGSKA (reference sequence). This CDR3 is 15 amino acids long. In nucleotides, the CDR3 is TGCAGTGCTAGAGACCCCGGGACAGGGGATAATGGCTACACCTTC. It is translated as CSARDPGTGDNGYTF.

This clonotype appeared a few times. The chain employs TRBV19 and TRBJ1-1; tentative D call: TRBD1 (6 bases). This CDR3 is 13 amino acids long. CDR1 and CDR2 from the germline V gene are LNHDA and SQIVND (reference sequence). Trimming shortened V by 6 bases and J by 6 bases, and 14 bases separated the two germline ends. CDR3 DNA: TGTGCCAGTAGGACAGGTAAAGTCCCTGAAGCTTTCTTT. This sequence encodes CASRTGKVPEAFF.

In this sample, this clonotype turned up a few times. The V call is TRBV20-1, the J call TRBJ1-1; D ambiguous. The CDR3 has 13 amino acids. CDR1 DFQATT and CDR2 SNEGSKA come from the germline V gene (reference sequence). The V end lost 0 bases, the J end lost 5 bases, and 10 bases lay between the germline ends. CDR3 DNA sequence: TGCAGTGCTAGAGATCGAGGGATGACTGAAGCTTTCTTT. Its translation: CSARDRGMTEAFF.

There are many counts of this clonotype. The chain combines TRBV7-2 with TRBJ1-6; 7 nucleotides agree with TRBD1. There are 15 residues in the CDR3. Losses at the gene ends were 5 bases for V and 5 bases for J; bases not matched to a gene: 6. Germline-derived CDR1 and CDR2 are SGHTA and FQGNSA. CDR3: CASSKQGPNNSPLHF. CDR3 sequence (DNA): TGTGCCAGCAGCAAACAGGGGCCCAATAATTCACCCCTCCACTTT.

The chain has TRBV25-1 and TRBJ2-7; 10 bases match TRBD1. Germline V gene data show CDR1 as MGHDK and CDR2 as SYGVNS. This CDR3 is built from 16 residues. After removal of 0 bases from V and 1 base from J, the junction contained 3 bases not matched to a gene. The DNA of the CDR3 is TGTGCCAGCAGTGAATATATGGGACAGGGGTCCTACGAGCAGTACTTC. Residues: CASSEYMGQGSYEQYF.

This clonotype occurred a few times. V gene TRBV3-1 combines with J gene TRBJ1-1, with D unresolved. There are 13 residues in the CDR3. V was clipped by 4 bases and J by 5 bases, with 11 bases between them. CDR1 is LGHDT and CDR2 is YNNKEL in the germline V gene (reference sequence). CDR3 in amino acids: CASSPREGTEAFF. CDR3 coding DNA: TGTGCCAGCAGCCCACGAGAGGGTACTGAAGCTTTCTTT.

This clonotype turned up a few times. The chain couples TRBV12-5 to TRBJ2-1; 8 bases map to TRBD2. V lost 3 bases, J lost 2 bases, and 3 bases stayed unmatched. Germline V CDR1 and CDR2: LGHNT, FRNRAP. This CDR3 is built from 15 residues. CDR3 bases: TGTGCTAGTGGTTTAGCGGGAGAGCCCTACAATGAGCAGTTCTTC. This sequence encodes CASGLAGEPYNEQFF.

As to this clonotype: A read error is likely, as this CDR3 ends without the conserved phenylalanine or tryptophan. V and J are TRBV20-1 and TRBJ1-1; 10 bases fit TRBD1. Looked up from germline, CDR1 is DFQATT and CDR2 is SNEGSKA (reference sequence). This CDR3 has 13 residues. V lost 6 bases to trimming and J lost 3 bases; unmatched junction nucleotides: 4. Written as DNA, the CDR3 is TGCAGTGCAAGACAGGGGGCGGACACTGAAGCTTTCTCT. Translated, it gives CSARQGADTEAFS.

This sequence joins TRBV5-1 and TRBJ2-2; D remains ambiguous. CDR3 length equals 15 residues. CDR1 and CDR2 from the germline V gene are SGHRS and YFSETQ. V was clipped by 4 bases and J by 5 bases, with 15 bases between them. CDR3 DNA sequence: TGCGCCAGCAGCCCCCGTCAGACTCGGACCGGGGAGCTGTTTTTT. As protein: CASSPRQTRTGELFF.

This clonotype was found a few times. CDR3 nucleotide sequence: TGCGCCAGCAGCCTGACAGTTAATGAGGAGCAGTACTTC. Encoded protein: CASSLTVNEEQYF. The rearrangement links TRBV5-1 to TRBJ2-7; possibly TRBD1 for D (5 bases). This CDR3 has 13 amino acids. V was pared by 4 bases and J by 7 bases, with 15 bases between. Germline loops: CDR1 SGHRS, CDR2 YFSETQ.

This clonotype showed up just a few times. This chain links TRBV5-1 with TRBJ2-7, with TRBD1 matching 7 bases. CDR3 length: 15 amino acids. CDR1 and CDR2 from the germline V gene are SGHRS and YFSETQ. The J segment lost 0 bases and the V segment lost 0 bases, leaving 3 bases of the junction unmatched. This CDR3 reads CASSLGQGNSYEQYF. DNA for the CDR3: TGCGCCAGCAGCTTGGGACAGGGAAACTCCTACGAGCAGTACTTC.

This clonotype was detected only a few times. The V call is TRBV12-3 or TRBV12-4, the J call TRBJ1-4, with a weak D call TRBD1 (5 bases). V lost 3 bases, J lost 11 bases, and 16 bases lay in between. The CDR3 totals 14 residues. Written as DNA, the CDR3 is TGTGCCAGCAGTTTTTTGGACAAGTGGCGGAAACTGTTTTTT. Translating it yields CASSFLDKWRKLFF.

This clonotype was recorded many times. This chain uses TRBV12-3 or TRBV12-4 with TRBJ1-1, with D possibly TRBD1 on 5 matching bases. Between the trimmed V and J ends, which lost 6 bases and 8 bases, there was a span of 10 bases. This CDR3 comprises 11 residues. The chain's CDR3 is CASSPTEEAFF. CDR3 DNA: TGTGCCAGCAGCCCGACAGAGGAAGCTTTCTTT.

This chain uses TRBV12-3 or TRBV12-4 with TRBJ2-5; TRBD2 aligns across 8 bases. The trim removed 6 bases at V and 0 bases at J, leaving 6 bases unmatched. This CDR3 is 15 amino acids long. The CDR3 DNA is TGTGCCAGCAGCTTATTGCGGGGGGACCAAGAGACCCAGTACTTC. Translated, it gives CASSLLRGDQETQYF.

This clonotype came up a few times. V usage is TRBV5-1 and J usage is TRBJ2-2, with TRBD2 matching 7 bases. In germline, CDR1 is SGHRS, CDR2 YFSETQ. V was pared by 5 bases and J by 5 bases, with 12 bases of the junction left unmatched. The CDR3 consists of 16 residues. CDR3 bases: TGCGCCAGCAGTAGAGAGCGGGAACGGGAAACCGGGGAGCTGTTTTTT. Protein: CASSRERERETGELFF. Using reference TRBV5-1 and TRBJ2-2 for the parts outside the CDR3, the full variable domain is KAGVTQTPRYLIKTRGQQVTLSCSPISGHRSVSWYQQTPGQGLQFLFEYFSETQRNKGNFPGRFSGRQFSNSRSEMNVSTLELGDSALYLCASSRERERETGELFFGEGSRLTVL.

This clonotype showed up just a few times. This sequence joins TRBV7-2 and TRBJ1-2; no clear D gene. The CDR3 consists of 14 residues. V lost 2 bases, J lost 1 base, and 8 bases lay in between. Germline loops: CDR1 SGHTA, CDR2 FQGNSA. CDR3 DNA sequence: TGTGCCAGCAGCTTAACTCCGGATAACTATGGCTACACCTTC. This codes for CASSLTPDNYGYTF.

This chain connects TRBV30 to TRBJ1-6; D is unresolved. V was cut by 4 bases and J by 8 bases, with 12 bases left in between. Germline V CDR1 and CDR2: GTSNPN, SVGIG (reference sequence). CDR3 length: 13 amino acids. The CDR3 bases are TGTGCCTGGAAGTTGGCAGAGCATTCACCCCTCCACTTT. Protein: CAWKLAEHSPLHF.

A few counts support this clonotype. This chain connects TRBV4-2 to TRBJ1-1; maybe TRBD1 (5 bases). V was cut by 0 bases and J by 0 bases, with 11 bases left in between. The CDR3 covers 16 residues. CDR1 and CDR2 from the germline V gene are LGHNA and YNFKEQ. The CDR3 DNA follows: TGTGCCAGCAGCCAAGAAGAGGGGCGGATGAACACTGAAGCTTTCTTT. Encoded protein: CASSQEEGRMNTEAFF.

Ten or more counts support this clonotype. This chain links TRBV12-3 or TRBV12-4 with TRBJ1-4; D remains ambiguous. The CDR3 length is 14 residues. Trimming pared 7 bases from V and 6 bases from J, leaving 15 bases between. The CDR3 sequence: CASTSGLQDEKLFF. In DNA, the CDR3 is TGTGCCAGCACCTCGGGTCTCCAGGATGAAAAACTGTTTTTT.

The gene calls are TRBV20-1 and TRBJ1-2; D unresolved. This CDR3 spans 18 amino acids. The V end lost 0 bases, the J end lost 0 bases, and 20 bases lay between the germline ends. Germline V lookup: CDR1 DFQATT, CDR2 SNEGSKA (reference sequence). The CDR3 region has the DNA TGCAGTGCTAGAGATCTTTGGGAGCTATTAAAAGCTAACTATGGCTACACCTTC. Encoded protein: CSARDLWELLKANYGYTF.

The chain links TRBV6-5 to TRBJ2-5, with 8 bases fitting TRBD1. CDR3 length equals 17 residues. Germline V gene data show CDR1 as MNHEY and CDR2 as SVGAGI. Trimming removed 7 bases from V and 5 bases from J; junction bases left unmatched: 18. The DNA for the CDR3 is TGTGCCAGCACCCAAAGATTCCCCGGGACAGGTGGGGAGACCCAGTACTTC. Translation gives CASTQRFPGTGGETQYF.

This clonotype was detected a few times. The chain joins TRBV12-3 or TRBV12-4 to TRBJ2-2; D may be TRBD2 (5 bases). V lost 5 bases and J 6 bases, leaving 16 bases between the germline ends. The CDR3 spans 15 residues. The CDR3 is CASSDYGKVPGELFF. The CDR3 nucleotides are TGTGCCAGCAGTGACTACGGGAAGGTTCCCGGGGAGCTGTTTTTT.

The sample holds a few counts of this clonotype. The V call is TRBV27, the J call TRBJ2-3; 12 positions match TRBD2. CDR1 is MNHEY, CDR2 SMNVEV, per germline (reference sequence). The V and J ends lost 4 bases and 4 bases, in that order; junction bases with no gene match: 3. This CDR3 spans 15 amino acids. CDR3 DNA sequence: TGTGCCAGCAGTTGGACTAGCGGGACTGCAGATACGCAGTATTTT. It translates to CASSWTSGTADTQYF.